The clone carrying this T cell receptor (beta chain) was recorded many times. Its antigen is not identified. V trimming: 3 bases; J trimming: 10 bases; junction bases outside the gene matches: 8. CDR1 and CDR2 from the germline V gene are MDHEN and SYDVKM. The CDR3 sequence is 17 residues long. This sample stems from a study of regulatory T cells in long-lasting Graves disease. The time point denotes: newly diagnosed GD, antithyroid drugs for less than 3 months. Extracted PBMC RNA gave rise to the TCR library. In each case, Graves' disease was diagnosed per American Thyroid Association guidelines. Through Arm-PCR of CDR3 regions and iRepertoire HTBI primers, TCR beta libraries were built. Using its own MiXCR run on the multiplex PCR reads, TCRdb lists one record per CDR3 protein. The sample lists roughly 400,000 distinct CDR3 sequences, about 15% occurring once. Study-wide results and caveats: Only a small sample size was used, which may have cut accuracy. Favored usage of TRBV28, TRBJ1-2 and TRBJ2-5 was recorded in persistent disease.

A further study also used this sample, focusing on T cells in Graves' hyperthyroidism and ophthalmopathy. Per that paper: Lactation, pregnancy, other autoimmune disease or uncontrolled infection excluded patients.

The material sequenced was peripheral blood mononuclear cells (PBMCs), taken at new diagnosis, from a patient treated with antithyroid drugs. This TCR was sampled from a woman in her thirties or forties with Graves disease. The rearrangement joins TRBV28 to TRBJ2-6; 14 nucleotides align to TRBD2. Written as DNA, the CDR3 is TGTGCCAGCAGTTTGGGACTAGCGGGAGCCGGGCGAAACGTCCTGACTTTC. Amino acid sequence: CASSLGLAGAGRNVLTF.